This entry is about one T cell receptor (beta chain). Its antigen remains undetermined. No base qualities exist here, and no much larger clone lies one base off it. This entry comes from a study of blood T cells in healthy people across ages (dated by TCRdb to 2014 to 2015). Broadly, across the study: In model experiments, roughly one uniquely barcoded TCR beta cDNA molecule per two T cells was captured by template switching. For two donors (one aged 18 to 29 and one aged 80 or older), the study analyzed two additional independent replicas of 1 million unique cDNA reads from the same blood draw. Four age groups were formed from the donors: young (average 16 years), middle-aged (more than 35), aged (62) and long-lived (less than 85). To avoid experimental bias, donors of different ages were distributed randomly across sequencing lanes. The study measured age-related changes in TCR beta repertoire diversity using deep sequencing normalized with unique cDNA molecular identifiers. The paper as a whole reports these results and caveats: Compared with the aged group, the long-lived group had more naive CD4+ T cells, fewer expanded clones and increased TCR diversity, suggesting age selection. Because profiling used bulk unsorted PBMCs, naive and antigen-experienced compartments could not be compared conclusively. Estimates of total diversity based on one million sequenced T cells were regarded as lower bounds and as underestimates. The CMV infection status of donors was not known, potentially confounding age-related changes in expanded clonotypes. Observed TCR beta diversity per million T cells fell roughly linearly with age, and a significant reduction was already apparent by age roughly 40. A strong correlation was found between observed TCR beta diversity and the percentage of naive T cells measured by flow cytometry.

Library construction relied on 5' RACE. Reads for this sample came from an Illumina HiSeq 2500. A second PCR of about 7 to 12 cycles was performed with a sample-barcoded 5' primer and a J-beta primer mix. A unique molecular identifier was introduced onto each TCR beta cDNA molecule by a template-switch 5' adaptor carrying 12 random nucleotides. Each sample yielded at least 2.5 million CDR3-containing paired-end reads. The Mint cDNA synthesis kit, primed by a TRBC-specific oligonucleotide, was used to synthesize first-strand cDNA from all RNA. Following uracil-DNA glycosylase treatment, a first 18-cycle PCR with universal primers M1SS and BC2_uni_R was performed on all cDNA. The authors' analysis ran thus. For normalization, 1 million high-quality reads, each with a distinct molecular identifier, were randomly selected from each sample. Reads with shared molecular identifiers were discarded instead of being binned into consensus sequences. MiTCR, with a Q25 quality threshold and the strictest error-elimination algorithm, was used for CDR3 identification, clonotype clustering and error correction. A nonparametric unseen species model with Euler transformation was used to estimate a lower bound on total TCR beta diversity. TCRdb's own reprocessing of the public reads used fastp at Q25 and MiXCR and kept productive beta chains. Each record represents a unique CDR3 protein, reported with the most common genes and DNA among its rows. These V and J calls rely on TCRdb rather than the paper's analysis. For this sample there are around 1,700,000 distinct CDR3 sequences; under 30% appear just once. Roughly 8% of the sample lies in the top ten.

Systemically healthy Caucasian individuals from Russia, over 30 in total and aged roughly 6 to 100 years, were included as donors. Ten milliliters of peripheral blood were drawn from each donor into EDTA-treated Vacutainer tubes. Ficoll-Paque density-gradient centrifugation was used to isolate PBMCs, with at least 6.5 million per sample. Total RNA, at least 6 micrograms per sample, was extracted from PBMCs with Trizol reagent. For every donor, flow cytometry on a PBMC aliquot measured the percentage of naive CD45RAhigh/CD27high T cells. According to the germline V gene (reference sequence), CDR1 reads LGHDT and CDR2 reads YNNKEL. Taken from cysteine to phenylalanine, the CDR3 has 14 residues. The CDR3 DNA has 42 bases and is translated from base 1.

The sequence was obtained from a woman in her thirties in good health. Rearrangement joined TRBV3-1 to TRBJ2-5; 5 matching bases give a weak D call of TRBD2. The J call is doubtful: the DNA matches TRBJ2-1 better. The sample comprised blood. The bases are TGTGCCAGCAGCTCTGGACTTCATCAAGAGACCCAGTTCTTC. This gives the protein CASSSGLHQETQFF.